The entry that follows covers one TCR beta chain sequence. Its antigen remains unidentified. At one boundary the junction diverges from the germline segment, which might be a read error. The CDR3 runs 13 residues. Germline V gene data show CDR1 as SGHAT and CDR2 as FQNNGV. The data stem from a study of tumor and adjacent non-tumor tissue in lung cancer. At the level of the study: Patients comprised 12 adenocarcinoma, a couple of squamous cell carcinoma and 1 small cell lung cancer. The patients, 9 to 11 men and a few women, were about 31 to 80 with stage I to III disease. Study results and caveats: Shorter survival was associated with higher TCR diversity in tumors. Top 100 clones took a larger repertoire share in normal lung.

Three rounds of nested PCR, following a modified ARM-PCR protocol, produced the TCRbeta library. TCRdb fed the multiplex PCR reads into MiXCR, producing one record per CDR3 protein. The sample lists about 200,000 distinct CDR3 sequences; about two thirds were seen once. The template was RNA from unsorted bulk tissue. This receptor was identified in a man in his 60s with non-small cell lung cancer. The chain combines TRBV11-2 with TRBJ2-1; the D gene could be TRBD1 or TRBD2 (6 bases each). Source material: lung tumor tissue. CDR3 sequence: CTSCLGGGNEQFF. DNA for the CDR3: TGTACCAGCTGCTTAGGAGGGGGCAATGAGCAGTTCTTC.